This TCR beta chain was recorded in a study of blood T cell repertoires in COVID-19. TCRdb's table, derived via immunoSEQ multiplex PCR, lists solely in-frame clones and lacks some. This table has 250,000 or so clones, around nine tenths appearing once. This CDR3 region has 15 residues. From germline, CDR1 is KGHSH and CDR2 LQKENI. V dropped 3 bases and J dropped 5; count of bases not matched to a gene: 7. The age range of participants was about 18 to 89 years, with residence in some 25 US areas. Membership in each cohort depended on participant-reported clinical history. Sequences were obtained from PBMCs or T cells enriched from blood (not recorded which). This chain uses TRBV18 with TRBJ1-2; 9 bases agree with TRBD1. The receptor comes from a woman aged 40 to 50 who had been exposed to COVID-19. The CDR3 loop reads CASSPNPTGGYGYTF. The CDR3 DNA is TGTGCCAGCTCACCTAATCCGACAGGGGGGTATGGCTACACCTTC.